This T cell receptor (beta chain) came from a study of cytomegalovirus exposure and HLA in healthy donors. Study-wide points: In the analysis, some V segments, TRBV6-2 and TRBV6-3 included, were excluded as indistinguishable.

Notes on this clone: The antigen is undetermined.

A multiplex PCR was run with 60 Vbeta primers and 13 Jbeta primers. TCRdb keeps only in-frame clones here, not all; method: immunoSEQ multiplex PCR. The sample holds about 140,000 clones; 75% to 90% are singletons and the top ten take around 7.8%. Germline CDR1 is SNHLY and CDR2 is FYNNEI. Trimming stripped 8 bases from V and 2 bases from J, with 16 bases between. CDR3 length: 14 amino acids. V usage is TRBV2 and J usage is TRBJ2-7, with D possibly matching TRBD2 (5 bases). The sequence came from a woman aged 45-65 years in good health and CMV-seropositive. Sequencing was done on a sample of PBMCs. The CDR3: CASQHLGVAYEQYF. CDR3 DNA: TGTGCCAGCCAGCATTTGGGAGTTGCCTACGAGCAGTACTTC.